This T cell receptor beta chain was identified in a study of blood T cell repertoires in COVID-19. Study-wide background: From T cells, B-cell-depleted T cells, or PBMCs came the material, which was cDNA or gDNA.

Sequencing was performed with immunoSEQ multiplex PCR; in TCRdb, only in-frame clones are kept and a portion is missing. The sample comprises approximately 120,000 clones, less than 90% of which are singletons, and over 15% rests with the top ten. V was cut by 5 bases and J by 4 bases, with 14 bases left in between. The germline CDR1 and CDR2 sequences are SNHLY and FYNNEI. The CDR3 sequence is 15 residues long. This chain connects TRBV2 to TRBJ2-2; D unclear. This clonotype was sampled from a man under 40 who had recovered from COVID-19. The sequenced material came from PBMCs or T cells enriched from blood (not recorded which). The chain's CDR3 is CASSSVLGGTGELFF. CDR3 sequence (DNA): TGTGCCAGCAGTTCCGTCCTAGGCGGCACCGGGGAGCTGTTTTTT.